This T cell receptor (beta chain) was identified in a study of PD-L1 blockade in urothelial cancer. Across the whole study: The analyses of blood took place 3 weeks (second dose) and 6 weeks after treatment start.

Study observations and caveats: Pretreatment blood TCR clonality under the median forecast improved survival.

Worth noting for this clone: Its antigen is unknown.

Patient sample counts ranged from 1 to 8, pretreatment and on-treatment. Germline V lookup: CDR1 GTSNPN, CDR2 SVGIG (reference sequence). This CDR3 comprises 15 residues. Trimming took 0 bases from V and 0 from J, leaving 9 bases between them. Produced via immunoSEQ multiplex PCR; TCRdb's table is partial and in-frame only. The profile shows about 100,000 clones, 90% to 95% of them singletons. The chain is built from TRBV30 and TRBJ1-5; no clear D gene. The source material was PBMCs, sampled around atezolizumab (anti-PD-L1) treatment. The origin of this receptor is a woman of 80 years or more with urothelial cancer. CDR3: CAWSVLADSNQPQHF. CDR3 coding DNA: TGTGCCTGGAGTGTATTGGCCGATAGCAATCAGCCCCAGCATTTT.